The clone carrying this T cell receptor (beta chain) was picked up many times. Its matching antigen is unknown. The data originate from a study of human T cells and chemical hapten exposure. TCRdb reprocessed the RACE reads via MiXCR and lists one record per CDR3 protein. Of approximately 110,000 distinct CDR3 sequences detected, roughly a tenth appear once; the ten largest clones hold more than 3%. Sample time point: patch test 2, 6 weeks after DPC sensitization. Treatment here: therapeutic diphenylcyclopropenone sensitization with weekly scalp DPC. Participating donors were patients with alopecia, aged 18 to 70 years, considered appropriate candidates for DPC. Extraction yielded total RNA from whole blood (unfractionated). The study, taken as a whole, reports: Expanded TCR sets contained significantly more large CDR3 similarity clusters than controls.

Per the germline V gene, CDR1 is MGHRA and CDR2 is YSYEKL. Trimming pared 4 bases from V and 4 bases from J, leaving 13 bases between. This CDR3 region has 15 residues. The chain combines TRBV4-1 with TRBJ1-4; D ambiguous. The sample consisted of whole blood, taken in connection with sensitization to the hapten diphenylcyclopropenone (DPC). The receptor was isolated from a woman aged 40 to 49 with alopecia areata. Some clones in this sample may be carry-over from other donors' samples. The CDR3 loop reads CASSPRGTSNEKLFF. The DNA of the CDR3 is TGCGCCAGCAGCCCCCGGGGTACCAGTAATGAAAAACTGTTTTTT.